The following is a T cell receptor beta chain sequence with its context. Across about two dozen US areas, participants ranged in age from about 18 to 90 years. Donors in Cohort 3 counted as recovered after two negative PCRs, clearance, or symptom resolution. The record originates from a study of blood T cell repertoires in COVID-19. Study-wide context: Material from acute and convalescent COVID-19 was sourced from the United States, Italy and Spain. Sources were T cells, B-cell-depleted T cells, or PBMCs; the material itself was cDNA or gDNA.

Profiled with immunoSEQ multiplex PCR; TCRdb holds only in-frame clones, not every one. The repertoire consists of 160,000 or so clones, with 80% occurring once and the leading ten covering approximately 6%. The CDR3 runs to 13 residues. Germline lookup yields CDR1 MRHNA and CDR2 SNTAGT. The V and J ends lost 2 bases and 8 bases respectively, with 10 bases between them. The chain joins TRBV6-4 to TRBJ2-1, with D unresolved. What was sequenced was PBMCs or T cells enriched from blood (not recorded which). This clonotype originated in a man aged 40-50 years who had recovered from COVID-19. Here the CDR3 reads CASSDLPRDEQFF. As DNA, the CDR3 is TGTGCCAGCAGTGACCTCCCCCGGGATGAGCAGTTCTTC.